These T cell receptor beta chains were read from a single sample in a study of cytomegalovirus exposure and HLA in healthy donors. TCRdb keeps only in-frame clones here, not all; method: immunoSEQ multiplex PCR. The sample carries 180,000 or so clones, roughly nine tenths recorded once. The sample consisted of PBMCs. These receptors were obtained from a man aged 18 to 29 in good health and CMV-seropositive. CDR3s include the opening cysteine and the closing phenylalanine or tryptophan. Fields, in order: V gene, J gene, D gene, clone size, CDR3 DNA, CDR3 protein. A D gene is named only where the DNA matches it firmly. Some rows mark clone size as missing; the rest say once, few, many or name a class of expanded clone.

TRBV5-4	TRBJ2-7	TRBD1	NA	TGTGCCAGCAGCTTGGGGACAGGGGGCTCTCTACAGCAGTACTTC	CASSLGTGGSLQQYF
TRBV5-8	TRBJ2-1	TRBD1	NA	TGTGCCAGCAGCCTGGGGCAGGGGGCGGGGAATGAGCAGTTCTTC	CASSLGQGAGNEQFF
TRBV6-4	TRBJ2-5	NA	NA	TGTGCCAGCTTTGCTTCGGCCCAGTACTTC	CASFASAQYF
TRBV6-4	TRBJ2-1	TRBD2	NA	TGTGCCAGCAGTGAAACCCGTGGGACTAGCGGGGTCTATGAGCAGTTCTTC	CASSETRGTSGVYEQFF
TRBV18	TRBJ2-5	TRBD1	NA	TGTGCCAGCTCTAGGACAGGCGAAGAGACCCAGTACTTC	CASSRTGEETQYF
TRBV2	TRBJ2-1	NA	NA	TGTGCCAGCAGGGACATCGGAGTCCCCAATGAGCAGTTCTTC	CASRDIGVPNEQFF
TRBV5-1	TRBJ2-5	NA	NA	TGCGCCAGCAGCCTAGGAGGGGGCAGGGAGACCCAGTACTTC	CASSLGGGRETQYF
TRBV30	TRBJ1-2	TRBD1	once	TGTGCCTGGAGTAGGACAGGGGTTTACGGCTACACCTTC	CAWSRTGVYGYTF
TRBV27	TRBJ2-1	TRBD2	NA	TGTGCCAGCAGGCCCTCTAGCGGGAGTCATCACAATGAGCAGTTCTTC	CASRPSSGSHHNEQFF
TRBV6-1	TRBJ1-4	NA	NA	TGTGCCAGCAGTGCGAGTGAGGGCGGGGAAAAACTGTTTTTT	CASSASEGGEKLFF
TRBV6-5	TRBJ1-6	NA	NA	TGTGCCAGCAGTTACTCCGATAATTCACCCCTCCACTTT	CASSYSDNSPLHF
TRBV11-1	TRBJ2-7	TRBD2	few	TGTGCCAGCAGCCGTATGAGGAGCGGGACCTACGAGCAGTACTTC	CASSRMRSGTYEQYF
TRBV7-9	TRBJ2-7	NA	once	TGTGCCAGCAGTCCGAGACCGGACAGCTCCTACGAGCAGTACTTC	CASSPRPDSSYEQYF
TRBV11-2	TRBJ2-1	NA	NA	TGTGCCAGCAGCTCCAGGGCGTCCTACAATGAGCAGTTCTTC	CASSSRASYNEQFF
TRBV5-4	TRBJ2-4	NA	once	TGTGCCAGCAGCCTGGACAGTAAAAACATTCAGTACTTC	CASSLDSKNIQYF
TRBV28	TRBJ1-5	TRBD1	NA	TGTGCCAGCACCCTAACCTTCAACCCCGGGACAGGGGGCTGGAGCAATCAGCCCCAGCATTTT	CASTLTFNPGTGGWSNQPQHF
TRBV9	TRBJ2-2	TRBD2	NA	TGTGCCAGCAGCGCCGGCGGGGGGAACACCGGGGAGCTGTTTTTT	CASSAGGGNTGELFF
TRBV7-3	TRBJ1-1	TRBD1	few	TGTGCCAGCAGCTTTGACAGGGGCACTGAAGCTTTCTTT	CASSFDRGTEAFF
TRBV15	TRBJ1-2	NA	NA	TGTGCCACCAGCAGAGTGATAGGCAGGCCTACTTACGATGGCTACACCTTC	CATSRVIGRPTYDGYTF
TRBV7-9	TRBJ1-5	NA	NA	TGTGCCAGCGGGCAGGGAAGCAATCAGCCCCAGCATTTT	CASGQGSNQPQHF
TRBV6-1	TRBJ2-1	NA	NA	TGTGCCAGCAGTGAATGGGCCCGGCTCTACAATGAGCAGTTCTTC	CASSEWARLYNEQFF
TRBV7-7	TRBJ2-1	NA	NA	TGTGCTAGCAGCCAGACCGGGGGTTACAATGAGCAGTTCTTC	CASSQTGGYNEQFF
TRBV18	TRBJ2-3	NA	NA	TGTGCCAGCTCACCGGGCGGGACAGATACGCAGTATTTT	CASSPGGTDTQYF
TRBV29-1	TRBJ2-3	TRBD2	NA	TGCAGCGTCTTGACTAGCCCAGATACGCAGTATTTT	CSVLTSPDTQYF
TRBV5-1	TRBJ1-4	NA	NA	TGCGCCAGCAGCTTACTAAGGGGGAATGAAAAACTGTTTTTT	CASSLLRGNEKLFF
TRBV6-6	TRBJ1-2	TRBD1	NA	TGTGCCAGCAGTTTGGACAGGAGGTTATTCTATGGCTACACCTTC	CASSLDRRLFYGYTF
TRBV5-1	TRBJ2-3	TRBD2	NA	TGCGCCAGCAAACGGGAGGCAGATACGCAGTATTTT	CASKREADTQYF
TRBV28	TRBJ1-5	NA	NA	TGTGCCAGCAGGGGCCTAATTTATAATCAGCCCCAGCATTTT	CASRGLIYNQPQHF
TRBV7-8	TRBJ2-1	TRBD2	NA	TGTGCCAGCAGCACCCCGACTAGCGGGAGGATCTACAATGAGCAGTTCTTC	CASSTPTSGRIYNEQFF
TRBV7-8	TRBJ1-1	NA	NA	TGTGCCAGCAGCCGCGTCCAAAACACTGAAGCTTTCTTT	CASSRVQNTEAFF
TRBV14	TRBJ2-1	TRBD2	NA	TGTGCCAGCAGCCCCGGGACTAGCGGTTACAATGAGCAGTTCTTC	CASSPGTSGYNEQFF
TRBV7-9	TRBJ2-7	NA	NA	TGTGCCAGCAGCTTAGACCGGGACTTCACCTACGAGCAGTACTTC	CASSLDRDFTYEQYF
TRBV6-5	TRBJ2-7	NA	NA	TGTGCCAGCAGTTACGGGGCAGAGATTTTTGAGCAGTACTTC	CASSYGAEIFEQYF
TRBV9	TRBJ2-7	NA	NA	TGTGCCAGCAGCGAGGGGGGGCGTCCCCCCTACGAGCAGTACTTC	CASSEGGRPPYEQYF
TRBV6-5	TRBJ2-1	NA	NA	TGTGCCAGCAGTTACCCGGGCGGGCTTCAGTTCTTC	CASSYPGGLQFF
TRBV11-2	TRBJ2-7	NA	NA	TGTGCCAGCAGCCCCCTACGCTCCTACGAGCAGTACTTC	CASSPLRSYEQYF
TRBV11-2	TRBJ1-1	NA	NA	TGTGCCAGCAGCAATCAGGAAAACACTGAAGCTTTCTTT	CASSNQENTEAFF
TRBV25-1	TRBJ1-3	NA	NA	TGTGCCAGCAGTGCGACAGGAGGCTCTGGAAACACCATATATTTT	CASSATGGSGNTIYF
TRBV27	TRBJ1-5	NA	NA	TGTGCCAGCAATCCTTACGCGGGGGGCAGCAATCAGCCCCAGCATTTT	CASNPYAGGSNQPQHF
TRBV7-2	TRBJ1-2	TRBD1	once	TGTGCCAGCAGCCCTCGGACAGGCGGCTACACCTTC	CASSPRTGGYTF
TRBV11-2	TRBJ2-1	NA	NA	TGTGCCAGCAGCTTAGGAGGGATCAATGAGCAGTTCTTC	CASSLGGINEQFF